This is a list of T cell receptor beta chains from one sample in a study of response to subunit inactivated influenza vaccine. TCRdb analysed the RT-PCR reads with MiXCR anew, one entry per CDR3 protein. This repertoire shows about 500,000 distinct CDR3 sequences, approximately 7.7% found once; its top ten account for about an eighth. Sequences were derived from PBMCs from blood, sampled less than 30 months after vaccination. Source of these receptors: a man between 50 and 69 years old who received an inactivated influenza vaccine. Each CDR3 is given with its conserved first and last residue. D genes are given only for firm matches. Only some rows state a clone size, as once, few, many or a class for expanded clones.

clone_size: -
d_call: -
j_call: TRBJ2-1
v_call: TRBV18
cdr3_nt: TGTGCCAGCTCACCGAAGGACAAGGGCAATGAGCAGTTCTTC
cdr3_aa: CASSPKDKGNEQFF

clone_size: many
d_call: TRBD1
j_call: TRBJ2-1
v_call: TRBV19
cdr3_nt: TGTGCCAGTAGTAAAACAGGGGGCGGCTACAATGAGCAGTTCTTC
cdr3_aa: CASSKTGGGYNEQFF

clone_size: many
d_call: -
j_call: TRBJ2-1
v_call: TRBV5-6
cdr3_nt: TGTGCCAGCAGCCCGATGTGGGCCCAAGGGCTTTACAATGAGCAGTTCTTC
cdr3_aa: CASSPMWAQGLYNEQFF

clone_size: -
d_call: -
j_call: TRBJ2-5
v_call: TRBV20-1
cdr3_nt: TGCAGTGCGTTACAGGGTCGAGAGACCCAGTACTTC
cdr3_aa: CSALQGRETQYF

clone_size: few
d_call: -
j_call: TRBJ2-3
v_call: TRBV29-1
cdr3_nt: TGCAGCGTTACCCGGGACACCCACTCGGATACGCAGTATTTT
cdr3_aa: CSVTRDTHSDTQYF

clone_size: few
d_call: -
j_call: TRBJ2-1
v_call: TRBV14
cdr3_nt: TGTGCCAGCAGCCAAGCGGGTTTCAAGCAGTTCTTC
cdr3_aa: CASSQAGFKQFF

clone_size: -
d_call: TRBD1
j_call: TRBJ1-5
v_call: TRBV6-1
cdr3_nt: TGTGCCAGCAGTGAGGCCCGGGACAGGGTTGGACAGCCCCAGCATTTT
cdr3_aa: CASSEARDRVGQPQHF

clone_size: -
d_call: -
j_call: TRBJ2-7
v_call: TRBV25-1
cdr3_nt: TGTGCCAGAACCCCTAGGTTCCGCTGGTTTGACGAGCAGTACTTC
cdr3_aa: CARTPRFRWFDEQYF

clone_size: few
d_call: -
j_call: TRBJ1-1
v_call: TRBV6-2/TRBV6-3
cdr3_nt: TGTGCCAGCAGCCTAGCCGACAGTCCCCGGAACACTGAAGCTTTCTTT
cdr3_aa: CASSLADSPRNTEAFF

clone_size: many
d_call: TRBD2
j_call: TRBJ2-1
v_call: TRBV4-2
cdr3_nt: TGTGCCAGCAGCCAAGGTCGGGGGGTCTCCTACAATGAGCAGTTCTTC
cdr3_aa: CASSQGRGVSYNEQFF

clone_size: many
d_call: TRBD1
j_call: TRBJ2-5
v_call: TRBV11-2
cdr3_nt: TGTGCCAGCAGCTTATTTATGGGACAGGGGATCCGAGAGACCCAGTACTTC
cdr3_aa: CASSLFMGQGIRETQYF

clone_size: -
d_call: -
j_call: TRBJ2-7
v_call: TRBV11-1
cdr3_nt: TGTGCCAGCAGCTTAGTAGCAACCGCCTACGAGCAGTACTTC
cdr3_aa: CASSLVATAYEQYF

clone_size: few
d_call: -
j_call: TRBJ2-1
v_call: TRBV7-9
cdr3_nt: TGTGCCAGCAGCGCTAAAGCGGAATACAATGAGCAGTTCTTC
cdr3_aa: CASSAKAEYNEQFF

clone_size: many
d_call: -
j_call: TRBJ2-3
v_call: TRBV6-5
cdr3_nt: TGTGCCAGCAGTTACCGGGGCAGGAGCACAGATACGCAGTATTTT
cdr3_aa: CASSYRGRSTDTQYF

clone_size: -
d_call: -
j_call: TRBJ2-5
v_call: TRBV11-1
cdr3_nt: TGTGCCAGCAGCTTCGGGCCAGCCTCAGGAGAGACCCAGTACTTC
cdr3_aa: CASSFGPASGETQYF

clone_size: few
d_call: TRBD1
j_call: TRBJ2-1
v_call: TRBV20-1
cdr3_nt: TGCAGTGCCTTACCGGGACAGGGAGGCAATGAGCAGTTCTTC
cdr3_aa: CSALPGQGGNEQFF

clone_size: -
d_call: -
j_call: TRBJ2-7
v_call: TRBV5-6
cdr3_nt: TGTGCCAGCAGCTTGTTGGTGGCGGGGATCCGGGGCGAGCAGTACTTC
cdr3_aa: CASSLLVAGIRGEQYF

clone_size: -
d_call: TRBD2
j_call: TRBJ2-2
v_call: TRBV7-6
cdr3_nt: TGTGCCAGCAGCTCAACCGGACTAGCGGGGTTCGGGGAGCTGTTTTTT
cdr3_aa: CASSSTGLAGFGELFF

clone_size: many
d_call: -
j_call: TRBJ1-1
v_call: TRBV20-1
cdr3_nt: TGCAGTGCTAGAAGGGGAGATGTCGGCCAAGCTTTCTTT
cdr3_aa: CSARRGDVGQAFF

clone_size: few
d_call: TRBD1
j_call: TRBJ1-2
v_call: TRBV5-5
cdr3_nt: TGTGCCAGCAGCTTGGAGCAGGGGGCATACGGCTACACCTTC
cdr3_aa: CASSLEQGAYGYTF

clone_size: many
d_call: -
j_call: TRBJ1-2
v_call: TRBV3-1
cdr3_nt: TGTGCCAGCAGTAGAGGGGAGTATGGCTACACCTTC
cdr3_aa: CASSRGEYGYTF

clone_size: many
d_call: -
j_call: TRBJ2-7
v_call: TRBV12-3/TRBV12-4
cdr3_nt: TGTGCCAGCAGTGTGGCGGGGGAGCAGTACTTC
cdr3_aa: CASSVAGEQYF